This TCR beta chain was sequenced during a study of T cell changes during pregnancy in multiple sclerosis. Profiled with immunoSEQ multiplex PCR; TCRdb holds only in-frame clones, not every one. This sample carries around 52,000 clones, 80% to 95% of them seen once, and the ten largest clones take approximately 0.18%. J was trimmed by 2 bases and V by 1 base; bases with no gene match: 6. CDR3 length: 16 residues. CDR1 is SGHAT, CDR2 FQNNGV, per germline. This clone has only one observation. The clonotype comes from a female donor in good health, enrolled as a control in a pregnancy study. The V and J genes are TRBV11-2 and TRBJ2-7; the match to TRBD1 covers 9 bases. The material sequenced was CD4+ T cells from peripheral blood mononuclear cells, taken after pregnancy. CDR3 DNA sequence: TGTGCCAGCAGCTTAGTCTCCGGGACAGGGCCCTACGAGCAGTACTTC. Its protein is CASSLVSGTGPYEQYF.